Following are 5 T cell receptor beta chains from one sample sequenced in a study of response to subunit inactivated influenza vaccine (dated by TCRdb to 2016 to 2019). Preparation of the library involved RT-PCR. The data were produced on an Illumina HiSeq 2500. Starting from the raw public reads, TCRdb applied fastp trimming at Q25, assembled clones with MiXCR and retained in-frame beta chains. Entries are consolidated by CDR3 protein sequence, retaining the most common genes and DNA. In this sample the table shows just over 300,000 distinct CDR3 sequences, over 20% of which occur a single time. 10% of the sample is in the top ten clones. The material sequenced was PBMCs from blood, taken 21 months after vaccination. Source of these receptors: a man between 50 and 70 years old who received an inactivated influenza vaccine. Donor details come from another sample of the same person, matched by shared clones.

This chain uses TRBV20-1 with TRBJ1-5, with 7 bases lining up with TRBD1. CDR3 length: 12 amino acids. V dropped 6 bases and J dropped 7; count of bases not matched to a gene: 6. Germline assignment: CDR1 DFQATT and CDR2 SNEGSKA (reference sequence). The CDR3 region is CSARDRGQPQHF. DNA for the CDR3: TGCAGTGCAAGGGACAGAGGGCAGCCCCAGCATTTT.

This chain connects TRBV20-1 to TRBJ2-1; 8 nucleotides agree with TRBD1. Germline values: CDR1 DFQATT, CDR2 SNEGSKA (reference sequence). Trimming at V came to 5 bases and at J to 9 bases, leaving 6 bases not matched to a gene. The CDR3 covers 12 residues. In DNA form, the CDR3 reads TGCAGTGCTCATGGACAGGGTGGTGAGCAGTTCTTC. Encoded protein: CSAHGQGGEQFF.

Turning to this clonotype: A much larger clone is a single base away; this may be a read error. The V and J genes are TRBV5-1 and TRBJ1-1; TRBD1 aligns across 12 bases. The CDR3 totals 15 residues. Germline loops: CDR1 SGHRS, CDR2 YFSETQ. The CDR3: CASSWDRGPNTVAFF. CDR3 bases: TGCGCCAGCAGCTGGGACAGGGGGCCGAACACTGTAGCTTTCTTT.

The J gene is TRBJ2-1, the V gene TRBV7-2; TRBD2 aligns across 12 bases. CDR1 is SGHTA, CDR2 FQGNSA, per germline. V gave up 5 bases and J gave up 7 bases; unmatched junction bases: 6. This CDR3 is 15 amino acids long. The CDR3 region has the DNA TGTGCCAGCAGCATGACTAGCGGGAGTTGGAATGAGCAGTTCTTC. Protein: CASSMTSGSWNEQFF.

This clonotype came up many times. The V call is TRBV10-2, the J call TRBJ2-7; 7 bases fit TRBD2. The germline CDR1 and CDR2 sequences are WSHSY and SAAADI. Trimming took 8 bases from V and 0 from J; bases not matched to a gene: 7. This CDR3 is 14 amino acids long. The DNA for the CDR3 is TGCGCCAGCCGGTCTAGCGGCGTCTCCTACGAGCAGTACTTC. Translation gives CASRSSGVSYEQYF.